The rows below give T cell receptor beta chains drawn from one sample of a study of CDR3 diversity in severe acne. MiXCR, applied by TCRdb to the PCR reads, yields one record per CDR3 protein. This table holds roughly 79,000 distinct CDR3 sequences, approximately 49% found once. The material sequenced was blood. Receptors were obtained from a male donor with severe acne vulgaris. Each CDR3 is given with its conserved first and last residue. A row's size may be missing; if present it is once, few, many or a size class.

>many|TRBJ2-6|14|TRBV20-1
CSATGATGANVLTF
>few|TRBJ2-1|12|TRBV6-1
CASRAVDNEQFF
>many|TRBJ1-1|11|TRBV5-8
CASSLFNEAFF
>few|TRBJ2-1|14|TRBV20-1
CSAEGQGTLNEQFF
>-|TRBJ2-7|16|TRBV13
CASTPFPGQTFYEQYF
>-|TRBJ2-2|17|TRBV10-3
CASSEGGGPINTGELFF
>-|TRBJ1-1|15|TRBV5-8
CASSPAGTENTEAFF
>-|TRBJ1-1|17|TRBV6-1
CASSIYRQGRYGTEAFF
>-|TRBJ2-2|15|TRBV12-3/TRBV12-4
CASSLPGANTGELFF
>few|TRBJ2-5|14|TRBV24-1
CATSGPSLQETQYF
>many|TRBJ1-6|15|TRBV12-3/TRBV12-4
CASSYRQWENSPLHF
>-|TRBJ2-7|15|TRBV28
CATSPSTGISYEQYF
>many|TRBJ2-2|13|TRBV19
CASINAHTGELFF